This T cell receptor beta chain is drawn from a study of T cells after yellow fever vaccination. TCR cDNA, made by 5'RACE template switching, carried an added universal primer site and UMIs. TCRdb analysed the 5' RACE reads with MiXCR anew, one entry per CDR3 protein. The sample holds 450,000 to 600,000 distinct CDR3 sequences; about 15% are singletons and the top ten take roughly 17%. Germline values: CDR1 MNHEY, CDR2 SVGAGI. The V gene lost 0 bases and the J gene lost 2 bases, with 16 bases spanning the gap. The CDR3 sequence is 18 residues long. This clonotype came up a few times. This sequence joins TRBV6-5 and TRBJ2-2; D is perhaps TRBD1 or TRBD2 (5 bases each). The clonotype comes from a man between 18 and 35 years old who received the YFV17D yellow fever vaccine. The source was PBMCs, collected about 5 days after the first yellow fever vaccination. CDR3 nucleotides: TGTGCCAGCAGTTACTCGAGCGGTGGGCAGGGAAACACCGGGGAGCTGTTTTTT. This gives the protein CASSYSSGGQGNTGELFF.